The 12 T cell receptor beta chains reported below all come from one sample, sequenced in a study of blood T cell repertoires in COVID-19. Clones were sequenced by immunoSEQ multiplex PCR, and TCRdb holds only the in-frame ones, with some missing. The table records approximately 330,000 clones, approximately 86% of them present only once. The sequenced material came from peripheral blood. Receptor source: a man in his thirties or forties with COVID-19, enrolled during active disease.

V is TRBV11-1 and J is TRBJ2-3; no reliable D call. V lost 2 bases, J lost 3 bases, and 9 bases lay in between. The CDR3 is 14 residues long. Germline loops: CDR1 SGHAT, CDR2 FQDESV (reference sequence). The DNA of the CDR3 is TGTGCCAGCAGCTTACTGCGAGAAACAGATACGCAGTATTTT. Protein: CASSLLRETDTQYF.

V and J are TRBV2 and TRBJ1-3; no firm D call. The V gene's germline CDR1 is SNHLY and CDR2 FYNNEI. V was trimmed by 2 bases and J by 7 bases, leaving 12 bases between them. The CDR3 consists of 14 residues. The CDR3 reads CASSERTASNTIYF. The CDR3 bases are TGTGCCAGCAGTGAAAGGACTGCGTCGAACACCATATATTTT.

The chain employs TRBV5-6 and TRBJ2-1; TRBD2 is a possible D gene (5 bases). CDR1 and CDR2 (germline): SGHDT, YYEEEE. This CDR3 comprises 14 residues. Trimming pared 0 bases from V and 4 bases from J, leaving 8 bases between. As DNA, the CDR3 is TGTGCCAGCAGCTTGGGGACTGGATACAATGAGCAGTTCTTC. This encodes CASSLGTGYNEQFF.

The chain has TRBV7-2 and TRBJ2-7, with D perhaps matching TRBD1 (6 bases). V was clipped by 5 bases and J by 3 bases, with 11 bases between them. The CDR3 is 13 amino acids. Germline V gives CDR1 SGHTA, CDR2 FQGNSA. This CDR3 is CASSPGQFYEQYF. CDR3 DNA sequence: TGTGCCAGCAGCCCTGGACAGTTCTACGAGCAGTACTTC.

In regard to this clone: This could be a read error, since a much larger clone is one nucleotide away. V and J are TRBV11-2 and TRBJ2-7, with 9 bases matching TRBD1. From germline, CDR1 is SGHAT and CDR2 FQNNGV. The J segment lost 1 base and the V segment lost 4 bases, leaving 2 bases of the junction unmatched. The CDR3 runs to 14 residues. The chain's CDR3 is CASSWTGESYEQYF. In DNA form, the CDR3 reads TGTGCCAGCAGCTGGACAGGGGAATCCTACGAGCAGTACTTC.

The chain recombines TRBV7-8 with TRBJ2-1; 9 positions match TRBD1. Germline V gene sequence: CDR1 SGHVS, CDR2 FQNEAQ. The CDR3 is made up of 13 amino acids. The J segment lost 4 bases and the V segment lost 7 bases, leaving 2 bases of the junction unmatched. The CDR3 here is CASNGQGYNEQFF. The CDR3 DNA sequence: TGTGCCAGCAATGGACAGGGGTACAATGAGCAGTTCTTC.

The chain carries TRBV7-7 and TRBJ2-2; possible D gene TRBD1, 5 bases. Germline CDR1 reads SSHAT; CDR2 reads FNYEAQ (reference sequence). This CDR3 contains 14 residues. Trimming stripped 1 base from V and 5 bases from J, with 8 bases between. The CDR3 sequence: CASSLGTRTGELFF. The DNA for the CDR3 is TGTGCCAGCAGCTTAGGGACAAGGACCGGGGAGCTGTTTTTT.

Here the CDR3 reads CASSYEGVTYEQYF. In DNA, the CDR3 is TGTGCCAGCAGTTACGAGGGAGTCACCTACGAGCAGTACTTC. The chain uses TRBV6-2 or TRBV6-3 and TRBJ2-7; D possibly corresponds to TRBD2 (5 bases). This CDR3 is 14 amino acids long. Germline V gives CDR1 MNHEY, CDR2 SVGEGT. V lost 2 bases and J lost 2, with 10 bases in between.

V and J are TRBV7-3 and TRBJ2-3, with 9 positions matching TRBD2. J gave up 4 bases and V 1 base, and 9 bases lay outside the gene matches. CDR1 is SGHTA, CDR2 FQGTGA, per germline. The CDR3 runs to 17 residues. The CDR3 reads CASSLRGSGRGPDTQYF. The CDR3 region has the DNA TGTGCCAGCAGCTTAAGGGGTAGCGGGAGAGGCCCAGATACGCAGTATTTT.

The chain couples TRBV9 to TRBJ2-2, with 8 bases aligning to TRBD1. Germline V gene data show CDR1 as SGDLS and CDR2 as YYNGEE. Trimming at V came to 6 bases and at J to 7 bases, leaving 8 bases not matched to a gene. The CDR3 has 14 amino acids. CDR3 residues: CASNRPGGVGELFF. The CDR3 DNA reads TGTGCCAGCAATCGGCCAGGGGGCGTCGGGGAGCTGTTTTTT.

The genes are TRBV7-2 and TRBJ1-3; D may be TRBD1 (5 bases). Germline CDR1 is SGHTA and CDR2 is FQGNSA. Trimming shortened V by 4 bases and J by 2 bases, and 15 bases separated the two germline ends. The CDR3 is 16 amino acids. The CDR3: CASSSSATAAGNTIYF. For the CDR3, the DNA is TGTGCCAGCAGCTCATCTGCGACAGCTGCTGGAAACACCATATATTTT. The full variable domain, completed using reference TRBV7-2 and TRBJ1-3, is GAGVSQSPSNKVTEKGKDVELRCDPISGHTALYWYRQSLGQGLEFLIYFQGNSAPDKSGLPSDRFSAERTGGSVSTLTIQRTQQEDSAVYLCASSSSATAAGNTIYFGEGSWLTVV.

This clone was observed a single time. This chain connects TRBV7-6 to TRBJ2-7; a weak D match, TRBD1 (5 bases). The CDR3 loop spans 15 amino acids. Looked up from germline, CDR1 is SGHVS and CDR2 is FNYEAQ. Trimming took off 4 bases at V and 2 bases at J, with 15 bases between the two ends. DNA for the CDR3: TGTGCCAGCAGCTCCATCCAGGGCCCCACCTACGAGCAGTACTTC. This sequence encodes CASSSIQGPTYEQYF. Based on the CDR3 plus reference TRBV7-6 and TRBJ2-7, the full variable domain is GAGVSQSPRYKVTKRGQDVALRCDPISGHVSLYWYRQALGQGPEFLTYFNYEAQQDKSGLPNDRFSAERPEGSISTLTIQRTEQRDSAMYRCASSSIQGPTYEQYFGPGTRLTVT.